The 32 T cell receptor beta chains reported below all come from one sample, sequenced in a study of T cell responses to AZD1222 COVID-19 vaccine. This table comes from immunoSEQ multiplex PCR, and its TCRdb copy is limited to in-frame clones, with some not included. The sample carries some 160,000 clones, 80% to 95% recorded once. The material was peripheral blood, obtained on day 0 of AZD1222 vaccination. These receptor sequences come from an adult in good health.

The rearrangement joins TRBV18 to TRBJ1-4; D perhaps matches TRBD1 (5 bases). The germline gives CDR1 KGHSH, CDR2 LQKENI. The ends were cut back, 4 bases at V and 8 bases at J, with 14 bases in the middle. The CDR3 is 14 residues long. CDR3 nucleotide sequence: TGTGCCAGCTCACGAGCAATTTCAGGGGAAAAACTGTTTTTT. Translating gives CASSRAISGEKLFF.

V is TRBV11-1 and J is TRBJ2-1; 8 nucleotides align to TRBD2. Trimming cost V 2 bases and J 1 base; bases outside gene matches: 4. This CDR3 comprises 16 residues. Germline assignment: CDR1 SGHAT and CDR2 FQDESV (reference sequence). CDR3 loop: CASSLWSGGSYNEQFF. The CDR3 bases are TGTGCCAGCAGCTTATGGAGCGGGGGTTCCTACAATGAGCAGTTCTTC.

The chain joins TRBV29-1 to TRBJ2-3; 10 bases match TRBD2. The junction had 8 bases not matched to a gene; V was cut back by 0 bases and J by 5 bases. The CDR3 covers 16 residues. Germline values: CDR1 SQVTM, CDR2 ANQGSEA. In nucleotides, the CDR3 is TGCAGCGTTGAAGAGAGGCTAGCGGGAGTGGTAGATACGCAGTATTTT. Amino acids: CSVEERLAGVVDTQYF.

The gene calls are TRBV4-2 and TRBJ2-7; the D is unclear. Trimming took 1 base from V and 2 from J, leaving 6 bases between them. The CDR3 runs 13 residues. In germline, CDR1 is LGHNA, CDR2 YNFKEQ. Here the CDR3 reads CASSQGPAYEQYF. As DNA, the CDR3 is TGTGCCAGCAGCCAAGGGCCGGCCTACGAGCAGTACTTC.

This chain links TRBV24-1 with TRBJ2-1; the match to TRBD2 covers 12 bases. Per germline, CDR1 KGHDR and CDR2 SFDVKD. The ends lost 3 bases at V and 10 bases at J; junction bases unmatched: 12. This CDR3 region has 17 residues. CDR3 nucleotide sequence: TGTGCCACCAGTGATCCACGGACTAGCGGGGTTAAGGGGGAGCAGTTCTTC. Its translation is CATSDPRTSGVKGEQFF.

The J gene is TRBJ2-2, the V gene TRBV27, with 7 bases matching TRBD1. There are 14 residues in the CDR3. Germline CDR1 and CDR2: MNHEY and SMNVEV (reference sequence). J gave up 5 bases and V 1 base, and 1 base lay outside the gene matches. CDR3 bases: TGTGCCAGCAGTTTATTACAGGGGACCGGGGAGCTGTTTTTT. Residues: CASSLLQGTGELFF.

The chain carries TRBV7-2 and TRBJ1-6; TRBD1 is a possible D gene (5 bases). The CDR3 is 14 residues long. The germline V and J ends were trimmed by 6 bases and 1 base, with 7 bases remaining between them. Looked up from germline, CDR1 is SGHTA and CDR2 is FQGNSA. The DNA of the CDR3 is TGTGCCAGCAGGGCAGGGTCCTATAATTCACCCCTCCACTTT. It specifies CASRAGSYNSPLHF.

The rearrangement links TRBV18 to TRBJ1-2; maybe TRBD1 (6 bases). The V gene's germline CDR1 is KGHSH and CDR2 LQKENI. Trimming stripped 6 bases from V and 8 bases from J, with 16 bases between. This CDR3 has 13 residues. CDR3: CASSVEQGRGYTF. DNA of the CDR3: TGTGCCAGCTCGGTTGAACAGGGCAGGGGCTACACCTTC. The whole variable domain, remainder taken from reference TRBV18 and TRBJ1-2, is NAGVMQNPRHLVRRRGQEARLRCSPMKGHSHVYWYRQLPEEGLKFMVYLQKENIIDESGMPKERFSAEFPKEGPSILRIQQVVRGDSAAYFCASSVEQGRGYTFGSGTRLTVV.

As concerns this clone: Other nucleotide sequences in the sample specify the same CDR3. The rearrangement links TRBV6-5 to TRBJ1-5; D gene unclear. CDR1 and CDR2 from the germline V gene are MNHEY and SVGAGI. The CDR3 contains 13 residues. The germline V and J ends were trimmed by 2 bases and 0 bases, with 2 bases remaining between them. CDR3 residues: CASSYTSNQPQHF. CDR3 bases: TGTGCCAGCAGTTACACTAGCAATCAGCCCCAGCATTTT.

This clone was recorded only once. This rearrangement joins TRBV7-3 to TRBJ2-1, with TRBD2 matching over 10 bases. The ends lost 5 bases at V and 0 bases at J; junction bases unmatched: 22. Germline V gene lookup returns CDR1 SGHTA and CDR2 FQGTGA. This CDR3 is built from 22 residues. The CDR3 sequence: CASSLGGAGGLPRKSSYNEQFF. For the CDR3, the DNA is TGTGCCAGCAGCCTCGGTGGAGCGGGAGGGCTTCCCAGAAAAAGCTCCTACAATGAGCAGTTCTTC.

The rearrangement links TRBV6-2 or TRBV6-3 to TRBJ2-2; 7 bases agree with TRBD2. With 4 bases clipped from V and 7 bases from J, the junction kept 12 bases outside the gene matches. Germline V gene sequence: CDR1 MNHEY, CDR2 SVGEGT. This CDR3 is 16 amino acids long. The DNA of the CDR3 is TGTGCCAGCAGTTTCGGGACTAACAATCTATACGGGGAGCTGTTTTTT. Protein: CASSFGTNNLYGELFF.

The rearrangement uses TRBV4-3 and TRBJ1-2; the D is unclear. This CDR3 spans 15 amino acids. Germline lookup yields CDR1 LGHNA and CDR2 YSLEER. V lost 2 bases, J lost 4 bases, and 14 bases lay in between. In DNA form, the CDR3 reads TGCGCCAGCAGCCAATACTCAGGAACCTCCTATGGCTACACCTTC. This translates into CASSQYSGTSYGYTF.

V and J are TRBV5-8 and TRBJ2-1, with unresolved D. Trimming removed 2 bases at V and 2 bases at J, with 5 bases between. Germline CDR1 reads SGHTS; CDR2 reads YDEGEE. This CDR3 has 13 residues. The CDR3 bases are TGTGCCAGCAGCTTTGGGCCCTACAATGAGCAGTTCTTC. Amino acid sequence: CASSFGPYNEQFF.

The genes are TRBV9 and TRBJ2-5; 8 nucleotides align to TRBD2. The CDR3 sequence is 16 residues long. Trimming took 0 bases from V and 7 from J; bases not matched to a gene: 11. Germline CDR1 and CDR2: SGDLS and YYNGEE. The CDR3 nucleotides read TGTGCCAGCAGCGTAGAGAGCGGGGGAAACTTTGGGACCCAGTACTTC. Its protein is CASSVESGGNFGTQYF.

The CDR3 protein is CASAPTGVGTEAFF. CDR3 in DNA: TGTGCCAGCGCCCCGACAGGGGTGGGCACTGAAGCTTTCTTT. The J gene is TRBJ1-1, the V gene TRBV7-9; 8 bases line up with TRBD1. Germline V gene lookup returns CDR1 SEHNR and CDR2 FQNEAQ (reference sequence). After removal of 8 bases from V and 4 bases from J, the junction contained 9 bases not matched to a gene. The CDR3 has 14 amino acids.

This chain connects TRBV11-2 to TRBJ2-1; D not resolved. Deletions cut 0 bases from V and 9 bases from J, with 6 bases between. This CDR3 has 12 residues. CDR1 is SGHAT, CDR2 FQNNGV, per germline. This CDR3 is CASSLERIEQFF. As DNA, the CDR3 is TGTGCCAGCAGCTTAGAGAGGATTGAGCAGTTCTTC.

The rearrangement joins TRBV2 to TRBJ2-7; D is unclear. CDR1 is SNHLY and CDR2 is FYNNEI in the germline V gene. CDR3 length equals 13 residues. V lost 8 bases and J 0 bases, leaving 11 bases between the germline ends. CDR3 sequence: CASDLGHSYEQYF. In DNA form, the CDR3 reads TGTGCCAGCGATTTAGGTCACTCCTACGAGCAGTACTTC.

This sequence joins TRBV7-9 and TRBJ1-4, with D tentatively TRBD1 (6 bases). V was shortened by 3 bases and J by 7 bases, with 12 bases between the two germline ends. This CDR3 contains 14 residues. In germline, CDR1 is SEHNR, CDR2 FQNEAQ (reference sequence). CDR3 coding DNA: TGTGCCAGCAGCTTCTCGACAGGTGGTGAAAAACTGTTTTTT. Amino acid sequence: CASSFSTGGEKLFF.

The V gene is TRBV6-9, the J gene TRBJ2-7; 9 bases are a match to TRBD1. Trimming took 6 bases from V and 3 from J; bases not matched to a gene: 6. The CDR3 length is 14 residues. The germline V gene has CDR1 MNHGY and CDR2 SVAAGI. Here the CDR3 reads CASSPGQGNYEQYF. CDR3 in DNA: TGTGCCAGCAGCCCTGGACAGGGGAACTACGAGCAGTACTTC.

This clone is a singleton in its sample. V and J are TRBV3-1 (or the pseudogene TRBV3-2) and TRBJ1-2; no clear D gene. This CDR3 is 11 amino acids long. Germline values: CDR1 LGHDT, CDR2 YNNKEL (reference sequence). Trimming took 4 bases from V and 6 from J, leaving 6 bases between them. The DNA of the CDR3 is TGTGCCAGCAGCCGTCACGATGGCTACACCTTC. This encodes CASSRHDGYTF.

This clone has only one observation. CDR3 region: CAITDREVSPLHF. CDR3 nucleotides: TGTGCCATCACGGACAGGGAGGTTTCACCCCTCCACTTT. The chain is built from TRBV10-3 and TRBJ1-6, with 8 bases identical to TRBD1. Germline CDR1 is ENHRY and CDR2 is SYGVKD. J was trimmed by 9 bases and V by 7 bases; bases with no gene match: 5. The CDR3 loop spans 13 amino acids.

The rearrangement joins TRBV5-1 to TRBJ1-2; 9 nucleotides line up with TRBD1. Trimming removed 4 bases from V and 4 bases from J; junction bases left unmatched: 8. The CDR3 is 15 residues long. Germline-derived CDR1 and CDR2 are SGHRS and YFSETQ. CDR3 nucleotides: TGCGCCAGCAGCGCAGGGACAGGGCGTCTCTATGGCTACACCTTC. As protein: CASSAGTGRLYGYTF.

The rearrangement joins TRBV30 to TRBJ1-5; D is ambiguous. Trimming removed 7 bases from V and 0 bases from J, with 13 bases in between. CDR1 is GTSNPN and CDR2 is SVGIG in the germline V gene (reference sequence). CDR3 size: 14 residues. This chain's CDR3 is CASSGIFSNQPQHF. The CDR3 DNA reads TGTGCCTCATCGGGCATTTTTAGCAATCAGCCCCAGCATTTT.

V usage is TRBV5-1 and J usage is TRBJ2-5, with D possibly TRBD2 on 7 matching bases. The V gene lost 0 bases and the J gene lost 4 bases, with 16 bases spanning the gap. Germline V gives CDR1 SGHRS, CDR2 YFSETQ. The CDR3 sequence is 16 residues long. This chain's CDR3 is CASSLVALGGGETQYF. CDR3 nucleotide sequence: TGCGCCAGCAGCTTGGTTGCCCTAGGGGGGGGAGAGACCCAGTACTTC.

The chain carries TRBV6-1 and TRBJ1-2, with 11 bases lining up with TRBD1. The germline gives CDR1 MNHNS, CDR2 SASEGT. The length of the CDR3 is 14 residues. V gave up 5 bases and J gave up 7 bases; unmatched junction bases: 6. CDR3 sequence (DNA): TGTGCCAGCAGTCACACAGGACAGGGGGCTGGCTACACCTTC. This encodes CASSHTGQGAGYTF.

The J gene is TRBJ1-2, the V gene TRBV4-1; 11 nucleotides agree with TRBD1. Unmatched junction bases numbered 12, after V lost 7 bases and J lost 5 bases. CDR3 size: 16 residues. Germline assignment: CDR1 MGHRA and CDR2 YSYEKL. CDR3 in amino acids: CASKPGGTGGIYGYTF. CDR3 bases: TGCGCCAGCAAACCAGGGGGGACAGGGGGTATTTATGGCTACACCTTC.

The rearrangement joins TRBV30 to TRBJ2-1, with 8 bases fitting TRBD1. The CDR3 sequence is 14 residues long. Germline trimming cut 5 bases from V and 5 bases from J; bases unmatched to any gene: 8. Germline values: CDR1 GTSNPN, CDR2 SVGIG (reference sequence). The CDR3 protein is CAWSTGVANNEQFF. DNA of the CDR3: TGTGCCTGGTCGACAGGGGTCGCAAACAATGAGCAGTTCTTC. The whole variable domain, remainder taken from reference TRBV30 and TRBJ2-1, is SQTIHQWPATLVQPVGSPLSLECTVEGTSNPNLYWYRQAAGRGLQLLFYSVGIGQISSEVPQNLSASRPQDRQFILSSKKLLLSDSGFYLCAWSTGVANNEQFFGPGTRLTVL.

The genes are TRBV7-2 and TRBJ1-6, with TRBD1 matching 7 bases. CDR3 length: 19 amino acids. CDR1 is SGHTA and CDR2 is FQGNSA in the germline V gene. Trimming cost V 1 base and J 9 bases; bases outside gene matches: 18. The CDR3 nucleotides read TGTGCCAGCAGCTTAGGAAGACGCCAGGCGGGACAGTTGGGTTCACCCCTCCACTTT. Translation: CASSLGRRQAGQLGSPLHF.

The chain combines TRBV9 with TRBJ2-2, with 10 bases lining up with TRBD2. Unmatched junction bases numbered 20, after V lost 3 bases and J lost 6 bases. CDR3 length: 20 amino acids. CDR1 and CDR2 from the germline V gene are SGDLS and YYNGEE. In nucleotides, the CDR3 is TGTGCCAGCAGCGGCGACCATGGACTAGCGGCTTTACCCCTCGCCGGGGAGCTGTTTTTT. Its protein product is CASSGDHGLAALPLAGELFF.

DNA of the CDR3: TGTGCCAGCAGCTTATTTGGTTCCAGCGGGGGGAATGAGCAGTTCTTC. It encodes CASSLFGSSGGNEQFF. The chain couples TRBV7-3 to TRBJ2-1, with 9 bases aligning to TRBD2. This CDR3 is 16 amino acids long. The V segment lost 2 bases and the J segment 7 bases; nucleotides outside the gene matches: 9. Germline V gives CDR1 SGHTA, CDR2 FQGTGA.

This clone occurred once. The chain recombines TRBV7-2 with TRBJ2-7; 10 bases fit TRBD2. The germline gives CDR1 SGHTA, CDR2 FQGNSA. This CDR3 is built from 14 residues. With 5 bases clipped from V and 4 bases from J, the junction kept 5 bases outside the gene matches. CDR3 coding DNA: TGTGCCAGCAGCGCGGGACTAGCGAGTTACGAGCAGTACTTC. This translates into CASSAGLASYEQYF.

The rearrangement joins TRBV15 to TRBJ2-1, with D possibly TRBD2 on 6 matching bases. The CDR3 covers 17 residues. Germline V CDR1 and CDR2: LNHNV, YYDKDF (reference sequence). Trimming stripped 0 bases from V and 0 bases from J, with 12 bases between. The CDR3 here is CATSRDLRLGSYNEQFF. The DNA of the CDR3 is TGTGCCACCAGCAGAGATCTCAGACTAGGCTCCTACAATGAGCAGTTCTTC. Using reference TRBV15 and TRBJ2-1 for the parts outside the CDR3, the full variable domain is DAMVIQNPRYQVTQFGKPVTLSCSQTLNHNVMYWYQQKSSQAPKLLFHYYDKDFNNEADTPDNFQSRRPNTSFCFLDIRSPGLGDTAMYLCATSRDLRLGSYNEQFFGPGTRLTVL.